The rows below give T cell receptor beta chains drawn from one sample of a study of T-cell memory formation after mild COVID-19. TCRdb processed the 5' RACE reads anew with MiXCR; each CDR3 protein has one entry. This repertoire shows some 250,000 distinct CDR3 sequences, over 9% found once; its top ten account for roughly a fifth. The specimen was PBMCs or a T cell subset sorted from them (not recorded which). These receptors all stem from a man aged 18 to 35 who had mild COVID-19 (a few samples of this study predate the infection). Cell type and time point are not known. Each CDR3 is given with its conserved first and last residue. D genes are given only for firm matches. The size of a clone is reported for some rows only, either as once, few or many, or as a class for expanded clones.

V gene	CDR3 length	clone size	D gene	J gene	CDR3 DNA	CDR3 protein
TRBV5-4	14	NA	TRBD2	TRBJ2-3	TGTGCCAGCAGATCATCTGGGGGGGCAGATACGCAGTATTTT	CASRSSGGADTQYF
TRBV12-3/TRBV12-4	13	few	NA	TRBJ2-3	TGTGCCAGCAGCAGGGGAGGCCAGGATACGCAGTATTTT	CASSRGGQDTQYF
TRBV4-2	17	few	TRBD2	TRBJ2-5	TGTGCCAGCAGCCATGAACTAGCGGGGGGAGGCGAAGAGACCCAGTACTTC	CASSHELAGGGEETQYF
TRBV12-3/TRBV12-4	14	NA	NA	TRBJ1-1	TGTGCCAGCAGTTTCCGCGGCGGGGCCACTGAAGCTTTCTTT	CASSFRGGATEAFF
TRBV7-2	14	few	NA	TRBJ2-5	TGTGCCAGCAGCCCACGACTGGGACCCGAGACCCAGTACTTC	CASSPRLGPETQYF
TRBV15	16	few	TRBD1	TRBJ2-2	TGTGCCACCGACCCGATGGGACAGGGGACCTCCGGGGAGCTGTTTTTT	CATDPMGQGTSGELFF
TRBV20-1	14	few	NA	TRBJ1-2	TGCAGTGCTAGTTCGGGACCGGCTAACTATGGCTACACCTTC	CSASSGPANYGYTF
TRBV5-6	18	NA	NA	TRBJ1-3	TGTGCCAGCAGCTTGAATTCCGGGGGCCCGTACTCTGGAAACACCATATATTTT	CASSLNSGGPYSGNTIYF
TRBV6-5	15	NA	NA	TRBJ1-3	TGTGCCAGCAGTTACTCGACCTTGGGGGGAAACACCATATATTTT	CASSYSTLGGNTIYF
TRBV7-2	12	many	NA	TRBJ2-5	TGTGCCAGCACCCCGGTGAAGGGGACCCAGTACTTC	CASTPVKGTQYF
TRBV6-1	16	few	TRBD2	TRBJ2-3	TGTGCCGGCAAAAAAGGGAGGGTTGAAAACACAGATACGCAGTATTTT	CAGKKGRVENTDTQYF
TRBV2	14	NA	NA	TRBJ2-1	TGTGCCAGCAGTGAAGTTCGCTCCTACAATGAGCAGTTCTTC	CASSEVRSYNEQFF
TRBV10-3	16	NA	NA	TRBJ2-3	TGTGCCATCAGTGAGCCCCTTCGGGGGACCACAGATACGCAGTATTTT	CAISEPLRGTTDTQYF
TRBV7-6	15	few	TRBD1	TRBJ2-5	TGTGCCAGCAGCTCCCGAACAGGGGGCAGAGAGACCCAGTACTTC	CASSSRTGGRETQYF
TRBV12-3/TRBV12-4	12	few	NA	TRBJ1-2	TGTGCCATCGACGGAAACAGCTATGGCTACACCTTC	CAIDGNSYGYTF
TRBV7-2	16	NA	TRBD1	TRBJ2-5	TGTGCCAGCAGCTTTCCAGCCAGGGGGCACCAAGAGACCCAGTACTTC	CASSFPARGHQETQYF
TRBV4-1	15	NA	TRBD1	TRBJ1-6	TGCGCCAGCAGCTCAGAGGGGGCGGGGAATTCACCCCTCCACTTT	CASSSEGAGNSPLHF
TRBV4-3	17	NA	NA	TRBJ2-3	TGCGCCAGCAGCCAAGACGGAGGGGGTGGTTACACAGATACGCAGTATTTT	CASSQDGGGGYTDTQYF
TRBV5-1	16	NA	NA	TRBJ1-3	TGCGCCAGCAGCTTGGGGACATTTTATGAGGAAAACACCATATATTTT	CASSLGTFYEENTIYF
TRBV27	18	NA	NA	TRBJ1-5	TGTGCCTCCCGCCCCGGCGAAAACTCAAAATATAGCAATCAGCCCCAGCATTTT	CASRPGENSKYSNQPQHF
TRBV5-4	16	few	NA	TRBJ2-2	TGTGCCAGCAGTCGTACAGGGTCGGGAATCACCGGGGAGCTGTTTTTT	CASSRTGSGITGELFF
TRBV12-3/TRBV12-4	12	few	NA	TRBJ1-1	TGTGCCAGCAGTTCGGGGGGGACTGATGCTTTCTTT	CASSSGGTDAFF
TRBV4-3	16	many	TRBD2	TRBJ2-1	TGCGCCAGCAGCCCTAGACTAGCGGGGGGGCTTGGGATTGAGTTCTTC	CASSPRLAGGLGIEFF
TRBV24-1	13	NA	TRBD1	TRBJ1-2	TGTGCCACCAGTGAAGGGACAGGGGATGGCTACACCTTC	CATSEGTGDGYTF
TRBV6-2/TRBV6-3	13	few	NA	TRBJ2-7	TGTGCCAGCAGAGAGGACAGTCCCTACGAGCAGTACTTC	CASREDSPYEQYF
TRBV7-9	13	NA	NA	TRBJ1-2	TGTGCCAGCAGACCGGGGGGGGCTGATGGCTACACCTTC	CASRPGGADGYTF
TRBV4-1	13	few	NA	TRBJ2-1	TGCGCCAGCAGCAGGACACCCTCCCAGGAGCAGTTCTTC	CASSRTPSQEQFF
TRBV6-6	12	many	NA	TRBJ2-3	TGTGCCAGCAGTCCTGATGCAGATACGCAGTATTTT	CASSPDADTQYF
TRBV2	16	few	NA	TRBJ2-1	TGTGCCAGCGATGCTGTTACTAGGGTCGCTTTTCGTGAGCAGTTCTTC	CASDAVTRVAFREQFF
TRBV7-2	16	NA	NA	TRBJ2-3	TGTGCCAGCAGCTTGATTCGGGGGGCATCCGGGGATACGCAGTATTTT	CASSLIRGASGDTQYF
TRBV7-2	15	few	TRBD2	TRBJ2-4	TGTGCCAGCAGCTTTAGCGGGGGGGCCCAAAACATTCAGTACTTC	CASSFSGGAQNIQYF
TRBV7-7	15	few	NA	TRBJ2-5	TGTGCTAGCAGCTTTGGTAACGGGATGCAAGAGACCCAGTACTTC	CASSFGNGMQETQYF
TRBV27	14	NA	NA	TRBJ2-4	TGTGCCAGCAGTTTCGGGGGAGCCAAAAACATTCAGTACTTC	CASSFGGAKNIQYF
TRBV29-1	15	many	NA	TRBJ2-1	TGCAGCGTCTCCCATTCGGGTTGGCTGGGGAATGAGCAGTTCTTC	CSVSHSGWLGNEQFF
TRBV2	15	NA	NA	TRBJ1-5	TGTGCCAGTTCATCAACGAGGGGTAGCAATCAGCCCCAGCATTTT	CASSSTRGSNQPQHF
TRBV9	14	NA	NA	TRBJ1-2	TGTGCCAGCAGCCGATACCTCCGGGACGATGGCTACACCTTC	CASSRYLRDDGYTF
TRBV6-5	15	NA	NA	TRBJ1-1	TGTGCCAGCAGTTACTCGGAGGCGTCTAGCACTGAAGCTTTCTTT	CASSYSEASSTEAFF
TRBV6-2/TRBV6-3	12	many	NA	TRBJ2-5	TGTGCCAGCACGCCTGGGGTAGAGACCCAGTACTTC	CASTPGVETQYF
TRBV6-2/TRBV6-3	12	NA	NA	TRBJ2-5	TGTGCCAGCAGTTGGGCGGGTGAGACCCAGTACTTC	CASSWAGETQYF
TRBV19	14	NA	NA	TRBJ1-5	TGTGCCAGTAGGACGGGTAGCTTCAATCAGCCCCAGCATTTT	CASRTGSFNQPQHF
TRBV12-3/TRBV12-4	15	NA	NA	TRBJ2-1	TGTGCCAGCAGTTTATTCGGACTCTCCTACAATGAGCAGTTCTTC	CASSLFGLSYNEQFF
TRBV5-1	12	few	TRBD1	TRBJ1-2	TGCGCCAGCAGCGAGGACAGGCGGGGCTACACCTTC	CASSEDRRGYTF